The clone carrying this TCR beta chain was detected only a few times. Its antigen is not identified. Germline V gene sequence: CDR1 MNHNS, CDR2 SASEGT. This CDR3 comprises 14 residues. The V end was cut by 5 bases, the J end by 1 base, with 11 bases between. The sample comes from a study of CD8 T cells in ankylosing spondylitis. General study results and limits: As for the disease-linked clones, they showed a CD8+ phenotype and occurred at relatively low frequencies in peripheral blood. Disease-associated clones were reportedly significantly overrepresented in matched ankylosing spondylitis synovial fluid. In ankylosing spondylitis blood, a motif of eight highly homologous TCR beta variants appeared characteristic. Earlier work had already found some motif variants in reactive arthritis synovial fluid and blood.

For TCR beta, libraries came from quantitative 5'-RACE with molecular barcodes. In TCRdb, the 5' RACE reads were re-called with MiXCR into one record per CDR3 protein. The data show around 770,000 distinct CDR3 sequences, with 15% to 20% seen just once and around 19% held by the top ten. This receptor was taken from a male donor with ankylosing spondylitis. The rearrangement links TRBV6-1 to TRBJ1-2, with a tentative D call TRBD1 (6 bases). The sample consisted of blood, either unsorted or a sorted T cell fraction (not recorded which). The CDR3 protein is CASSPQDSNYGYTF. CDR3 coding DNA: TGTGCCAGCAGTCCACAGGACAGTAACTATGGCTACACCTTC.